One sample yielded the 12 T cell receptor beta chains listed below, sequenced in a study of Graves' ophthalmopathy and Graves' hyperthyroidism. Amplifying from RNA transcripts, the study obtained TCR beta CDR3 regions. The first round was an RT-PCR with HTBI primers, and the second round was a multiplex PCR. TCRdb ran MiXCR on the multiplex PCR reads and lists one entry per CDR3 protein. Among 200,000 to 250,000 distinct CDR3 sequences listed, approximately 29% were seen once. Sequencing was performed on peripheral blood. Every receptor here comes from a man between 45 and 60 years old with Graves' ophthalmopathy.

The gene calls are TRBV7-2 and TRBJ2-5, with D maybe TRBD2 (5 bases). CDR3 length: 10 residues. V lost 6 bases and J lost 7, with 6 bases in between. Germline values: CDR1 SGHTA, CDR2 FQGNSA. CDR3 DNA sequence: TGTGCCAGCAGTGAGGGGACCCAGTACTTC. Translated, it gives CASSEGTQYF.

This chain joins TRBV11-2 and TRBJ2-7; 12 bases map to TRBD2. The germline V gene has CDR1 SGHAT and CDR2 FQNNGV. The CDR3 length is 16 residues. V gave up 1 base and J gave up 4 bases; unmatched junction bases: 5. The CDR3 DNA follows: TGTGCCAGCAGCTTAGGACTAGCGGGAGCGGGTTACGAGCAGTACTTC. It specifies CASSLGLAGAGYEQYF.

This clonotype was recorded at least ten times. The rearrangement links TRBV20-1 to TRBJ1-2, with 7 nucleotides matching TRBD1. Germline-derived CDR1 and CDR2 are DFQATT and SNEGSKA (reference sequence). V shed 2 bases, J shed 5 bases, and the junction held 5 bases outside the gene matches. CDR3 length: 13 residues. The CDR3, as DNA: TGCAGTGCTAGACCCGGGACAGCGTATGGCTACACCTTC. Translating it yields CSARPGTAYGYTF.

The chain recombines TRBV6-2 or TRBV6-3 with TRBJ1-1; D is uncertain. CDR1 and CDR2 (germline): MNHEY, SVGEGT. Between the trimmed V and J ends, which lost 4 bases and 0 bases, there was a span of 12 bases. This CDR3 region has 15 residues. The CDR3 DNA follows: TGTGCCAGCAGTTTTCCCCGCGGGGTGAACACTGAAGCTTTCTTT. Amino acid sequence: CASSFPRGVNTEAFF.

The sample holds many counts of this clonotype. V usage is TRBV12-3 or TRBV12-4 and J usage is TRBJ2-5; TRBD1 agrees at 8 bases. V lost 4 bases, J lost 5 bases, and 12 bases stayed unmatched. The CDR3 spans 16 residues. CDR3 region: CASSSSVGQGWETQYF. The CDR3 nucleotides are TGTGCCAGCAGTTCGTCCGTTGGACAGGGCTGGGAGACCCAGTACTTC.

The chain has TRBV19 and TRBJ2-5; D remains ambiguous. Germline V gene sequence: CDR1 LNHDA, CDR2 SQIVND (reference sequence). V lost 3 bases and J lost 4, with 6 bases in between. CDR3 size: 12 residues. In DNA form, the CDR3 reads TGTGCCAGTAGTATGTATGGAGAGACCCAGTACTTC. This gives the protein CASSMYGETQYF. Full variable domain (missing parts from reference TRBV19 and TRBJ2-5): DGGITQSPKYLFRKEGQNVTLSCEQNLNHDAMYWYRQDPGQGLRLIYYSQIVNDFQKGDIAEGYSVSREKKESFPLTVTSAQKNPTAFYLCASSMYGETQYFGPGTRLLVL.

This chain connects TRBV28 to TRBJ2-7; TRBD1 might be the D (5 bases). V was trimmed by 3 bases and J by 0 bases, leaving 12 bases between them. The CDR3 has 15 amino acids. Germline CDR1 and CDR2: MDHEN and SYDVKM. DNA for the CDR3: TGTGCCAGCAGTTTTAGGTCGACAGTCTCCTACGAGCAGTACTTC. This encodes CASSFRSTVSYEQYF.

The chain is built from TRBV19 and TRBJ1-1; TRBD1 agrees at 7 bases. With V trimmed by 6 bases and J by 4 bases, 5 bases remained unmatched. CDR1 LNHDA and CDR2 SQIVND come from the germline V gene (reference sequence). CDR3 size: 13 residues. This chain's CDR3 is CASRTRGFTEAFF. The CDR3 DNA is TGTGCCAGTAGGACCAGGGGGTTCACTGAAGCTTTCTTT.

This clonotype was seen only once. The chain combines TRBV20-1 with TRBJ2-2; a weak D match, TRBD2 (5 bases). Between the trimmed V and J ends, which lost 0 bases and 0 bases, there was a span of 14 bases. CDR1 is DFQATT and CDR2 is SNEGSKA in the germline V gene (reference sequence). CDR3 length: 17 residues. DNA of the CDR3: TGCAGTGCTAGAGATTTCCGGGGAACTTCGAACACCGGGGAGCTGTTTTTT. The encoded protein is CSARDFRGTSNTGELFF.

This clonotype was recorded many times. This chain uses TRBV12-3 or TRBV12-4 with TRBJ2-7; 7 bases fit TRBD2. The CDR3 consists of 15 residues. Trimming cost V 6 bases and J 6 bases; bases outside gene matches: 14. In nucleotides, the CDR3 is TGTGCCAGCAGGATGATCGGGGGGAGGCCTAGCGAGCAGTACTTC. The encoded protein is CASRMIGGRPSEQYF.

This clonotype was seen at least ten times. This chain joins TRBV6-2 or TRBV6-3 and TRBJ2-7; TRBD2 matches at 8 bases. The CDR3 totals 15 residues. Germline-derived CDR1 and CDR2 are MNHEY and SVGEGT. J was trimmed by 3 bases and V by 0 bases; bases with no gene match: 4. The CDR3 DNA reads TGTGCCAGCAGTTACTCGGTCAGCGGGAGCTACGAGCAGTACTTC. Protein product: CASSYSVSGSYEQYF.

This clonotype was observed at least ten times. V gene TRBV10-3 combines with J gene TRBJ2-5, with TRBD1 identical over 12 bases. V was pared by 2 bases and J by 5 bases, with 3 bases of the junction left unmatched. CDR1 and CDR2 from the germline V gene are ENHRY and SYGVKD. The CDR3 is 15 residues long. CDR3 nucleotides: TGTGCCATCAGTGAGGGGACAGGGGGCAGGGAGACCCAGTACTTC. This sequence encodes CAISEGTGGRETQYF.